This TCR beta chain appears in the sequencing data of a study of blood T cell repertoires in COVID-19. About the study: Samples representing acute and convalescent COVID-19 were sourced from the United States, Italy and Spain.

Authors' data handling: From reference gene primer amplification, estimates of nucleated cell counts were derived. Produced via immunoSEQ multiplex PCR; TCRdb's table is partial and in-frame only. The D gene and trimming were derived from the DNA, and the V and J assignments and clone size from that table. The table has 450,000 to 600,000 clones, roughly 87% seen once. CDR3 length: 13 amino acids. The germline CDR1 and CDR2 sequences are MNHEY and SVGAGI. V was trimmed by 4 bases and J by 0 bases, leaving 6 bases between them. Two negative PCRs, clearance, or symptom resolution had been documented for recovered Cohort 3 donors.

The clonotype originates from a woman aged 18-30 years who had recovered from COVID-19. The sequenced sample consisted of PBMCs or T cells enriched from blood (not recorded which). V is TRBV6-5 and J is TRBJ1-1; D gene unclear. The CDR3 protein is CASSSQMNTEAFF. The CDR3 DNA sequence: TGTGCCAGCAGTTCACAGATGAACACTGAAGCTTTCTTT.